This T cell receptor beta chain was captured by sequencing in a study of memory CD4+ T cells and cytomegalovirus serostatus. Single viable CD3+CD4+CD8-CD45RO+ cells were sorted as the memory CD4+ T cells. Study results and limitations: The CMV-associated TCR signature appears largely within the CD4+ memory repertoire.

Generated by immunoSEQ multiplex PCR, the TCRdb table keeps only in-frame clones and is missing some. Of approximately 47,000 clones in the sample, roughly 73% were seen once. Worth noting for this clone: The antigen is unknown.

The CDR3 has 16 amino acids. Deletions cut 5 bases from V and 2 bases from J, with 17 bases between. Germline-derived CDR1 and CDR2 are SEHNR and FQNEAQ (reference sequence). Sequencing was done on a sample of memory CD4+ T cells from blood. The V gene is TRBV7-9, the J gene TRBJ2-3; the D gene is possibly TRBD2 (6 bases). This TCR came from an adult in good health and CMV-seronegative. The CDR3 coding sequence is TGTGCCAGCAGCCCCCACGGGGGATTTACCACAGATACGCAGTATTTT. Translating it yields CASSPHGGFTTDTQYF.